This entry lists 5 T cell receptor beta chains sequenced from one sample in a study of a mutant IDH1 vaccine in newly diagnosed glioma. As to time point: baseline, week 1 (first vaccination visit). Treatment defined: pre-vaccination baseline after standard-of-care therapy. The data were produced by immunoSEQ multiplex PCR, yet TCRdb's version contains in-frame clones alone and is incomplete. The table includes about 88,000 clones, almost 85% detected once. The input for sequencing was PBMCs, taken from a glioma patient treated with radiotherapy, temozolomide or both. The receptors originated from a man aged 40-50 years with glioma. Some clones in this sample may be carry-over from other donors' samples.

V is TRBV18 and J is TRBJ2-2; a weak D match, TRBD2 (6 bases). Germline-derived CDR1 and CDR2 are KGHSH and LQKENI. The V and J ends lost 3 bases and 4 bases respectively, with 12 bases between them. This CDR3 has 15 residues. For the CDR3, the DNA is TGTGCCAGCTCACCTCGGGACTTGATCACCGGGGAGCTGTTTTTT. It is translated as CASSPRDLITGELFF.

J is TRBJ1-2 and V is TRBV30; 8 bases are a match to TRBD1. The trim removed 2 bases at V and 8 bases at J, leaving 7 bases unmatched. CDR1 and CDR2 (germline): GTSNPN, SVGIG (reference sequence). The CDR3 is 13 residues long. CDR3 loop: CAWSITGGLGYTF. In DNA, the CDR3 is TGTGCCTGGAGTATAACAGGGGGACTGGGCTACACCTTC.

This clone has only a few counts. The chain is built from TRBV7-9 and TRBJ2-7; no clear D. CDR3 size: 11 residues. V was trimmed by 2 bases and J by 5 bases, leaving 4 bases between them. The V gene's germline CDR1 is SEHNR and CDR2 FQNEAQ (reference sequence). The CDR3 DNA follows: TGTGCCAGCAGCTTATTCGACGAGCAGTACTTC. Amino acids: CASSLFDEQYF.

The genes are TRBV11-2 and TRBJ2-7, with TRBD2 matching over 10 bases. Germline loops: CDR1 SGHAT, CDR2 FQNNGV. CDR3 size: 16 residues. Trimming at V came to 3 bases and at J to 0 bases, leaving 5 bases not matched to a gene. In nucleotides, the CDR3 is TGTGCCAGCAGCTTCCCCACTAGCGGGGCCTCCTACGAGCAGTACTTC. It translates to CASSFPTSGASYEQYF.

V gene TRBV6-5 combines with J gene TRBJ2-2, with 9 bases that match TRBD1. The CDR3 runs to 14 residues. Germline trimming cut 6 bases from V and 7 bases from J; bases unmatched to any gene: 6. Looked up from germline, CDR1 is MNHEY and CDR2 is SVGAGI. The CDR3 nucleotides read TGTGCCAGCAGAGAGACAGGGGGGATCGGGGAGCTGTTTTTT. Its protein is CASRETGGIGELFF.